This TCR beta chain originates from a study of regulatory T cells in long-lasting Graves disease. General study points: Persistent patients had more shared public clonotypes (2,741) than new patients (approximately 970).

Combining iRepertoire HTBI primers with Arm-PCR of CDR3 regions, the authors built TCR beta libraries. TCRdb re-called the multiplex PCR reads through MiXCR, storing one row per CDR3 protein. The sample carries roughly 500,000 distinct CDR3 sequences, 12% to 15% recorded once. This CDR3 contains 13 residues. Losses at the gene ends were 1 base for V and 4 bases for J; bases not matched to a gene: 0. Per the germline V gene, CDR1 is LGHDT and CDR2 is YNNKEL (reference sequence). Notes on this clonotype: Its antigen is still unknown. This may stem from a read error, because a much larger clone lies one nucleotide away.

Noted time point: newly diagnosed GD, antithyroid drugs for less than 3 months. PBMC-extracted RNA yielded the TCR library. Patients were from an endocrinology department in Xi'an, China. The same sample was also studied in work on T cells in Graves' hyperthyroidism and ophthalmopathy. As that report states: First-round RT-PCR targeting the TCR CDR3 was performed with the HTBI primer set. Model predictions of ophthalmopathy came a median around 6.5 months before onset.

The sample in question was peripheral blood mononuclear cells (PBMCs), obtained at new diagnosis, from a patient treated with antithyroid drugs. The rearrangement links TRBV3-1 to TRBJ2-5, with 7 nucleotides matching TRBD2. The sequence was collected from a woman in her fifties or sixties with Graves disease. This chain's CDR3 is CASSQASGETQYF. CDR3 bases: TGTGCCAGCAGCCAAGCTAGCGGAGAGACCCAGTACTTC.